A single sample gave rise to the 5 T cell receptor beta chains below, sequenced in a study of identical twins. TCRdb reanalysed the 5' RACE reads using MiXCR and keeps one entry per CDR3 protein. The repertoire holds some 460,000 distinct CDR3 sequences, approximately 15% seen once, with approximately 0.52% in the top ten. These records were also assigned to another study, of yellow fever vaccine responses in identical twins.

Sequencing was carried out using CD4+ T cells sorted from blood. These TCRs come from a woman aged 18-29 years in good health.

In its sample, this clonotype was seen a few times. V and J are TRBV7-2 and TRBJ2-4; the D is unclear. This CDR3 has 14 amino acids. The germline gives CDR1 SGHTA, CDR2 FQGNSA. V was pared by 1 base and J by 7 bases, with 11 bases between. This chain's CDR3 is CASSLETTRNIQYF. The CDR3 bases are TGTGCCAGCAGCTTAGAGACAACGCGGAACATTCAGTACTTC.

Ten or more counts support this clonotype. The CDR3 here is CASSELGPKQDTQYF. The CDR3 DNA reads as TGTGCCAGCAGTGAATTAGGGCCAAAACAAGATACGCAGTATTTT. The chain couples TRBV25-1 to TRBJ2-3; D is uncertain. Germline V CDR1 and CDR2: MGHDK, SYGVNS. The length of the CDR3 is 15 residues. V was trimmed by 1 base and J by 5 bases, leaving 13 bases between them.

The chain employs TRBV12-5 and TRBJ2-1; 9 bases are shared with TRBD2. The CDR3 has 16 residues. Per germline, CDR1 LGHNT and CDR2 FRNRAP. Trimming took 1 base from V and 8 from J; bases not matched to a gene: 9. For the CDR3, the DNA is TGTGCTAGTGGTTTGGGAGGGCTAGCGGGACGGGATGAGCAGTTCTTC. Its protein product is CASGLGGLAGRDEQFF.

The chain employs TRBV2 and TRBJ2-7; possibly TRBD1 for D (6 bases). V lost 4 bases and J lost 5, with 12 bases in between. Germline assignment: CDR1 SNHLY and CDR2 FYNNEI. The CDR3 is made up of 13 amino acids. Here the CDR3 DNA reads TGTGCCAGCAGTGGAAACAGGGTAGACGAGCAGTACTTC. Translating it yields CASSGNRVDEQYF.

There are a few counts of this clonotype. The chain combines TRBV5-6 with TRBJ2-3; 7 bases align to TRBD1. Germline lookup yields CDR1 SGHDT and CDR2 YYEEEE. J was trimmed by 4 bases and V by 7 bases; bases with no gene match: 6. The CDR3 spans 13 residues. The CDR3 DNA is TGTGCCAGCCGCTACAGGGGTTCAGATACGCAGTATTTT. Encoded protein: CASRYRGSDTQYF.